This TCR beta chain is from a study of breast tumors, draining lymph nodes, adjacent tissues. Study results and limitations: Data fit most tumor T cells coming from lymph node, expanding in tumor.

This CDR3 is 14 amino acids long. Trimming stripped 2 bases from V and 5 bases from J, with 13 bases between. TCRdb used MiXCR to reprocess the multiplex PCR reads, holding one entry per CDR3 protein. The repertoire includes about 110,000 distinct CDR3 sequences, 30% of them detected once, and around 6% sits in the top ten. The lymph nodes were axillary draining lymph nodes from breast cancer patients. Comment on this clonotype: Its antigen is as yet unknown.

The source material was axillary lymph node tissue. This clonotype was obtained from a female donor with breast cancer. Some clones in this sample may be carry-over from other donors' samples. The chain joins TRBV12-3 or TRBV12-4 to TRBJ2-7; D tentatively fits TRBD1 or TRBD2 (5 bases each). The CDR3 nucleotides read TGTGCCAGCAGTTTAAGAGGGGTTCTTGACGAGCAGTACTTC. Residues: CASSLRGVLDEQYF.